The T cell receptor beta chain described here comes from a study of T cell repertoires in cytomegalovirus infection. Study-wide background: Matching HLA type, along with CMV infection, was indicated by public TCR beta signatures.

TCRdb re-derived calls from the reads in MiXCR, one entry per CDR3 protein. The data show about a million distinct CDR3 sequences, with roughly 31% seen just once and roughly 13% held by the top ten. In its sample, this clonotype was seen many times. Its antigen remains unidentified. This CDR3 is 15 amino acids long. In germline, CDR1 is SEHNR, CDR2 FQNEAQ (reference sequence). The V end lost 4 bases, the J end lost 0 bases, and 13 bases lay between the germline ends. The sample was cultured CD8+ T cells from PBMCs, taken from culture after CMV antigen stimulation. The chain is built from TRBV7-9 and TRBJ2-7; D uncertain. The source is a human donor in good health (CMV status not recorded). Some clones in this sample may be carry-over from other donors' samples. This CDR3 reads CASSSDGQSSYEQYF. Here the CDR3 DNA reads TGTGCCAGCAGCTCGGATGGTCAGAGCTCCTACGAGCAGTACTTC.